This T cell receptor beta chain was documented in a study of T-cell memory formation after mild COVID-19. Study observations and caveats: The authors did not confirm SARS-CoV-2 specificity of second-wave clones peaking day 37. Of the contracting clones, CD4+ ones lay mainly in CM and EM, and CD8+ ones in EMRA. Clones contracting over day 15 to 85 were CD4/CD8 balanced, with later expanders leaning CD4+.

A word on this clonotype: The antigen is unknown.

In TCRdb, the 5' RACE reads were re-called with MiXCR into one record per CDR3 protein. The profile shows around 340,000 distinct CDR3 sequences, roughly 13% of them singletons. The CDR3 loop spans 15 amino acids. Per the germline V gene, CDR1 is MNHEY and CDR2 is SVGAGI. Trimming shortened V by 0 bases and J by 2 bases, and 10 bases separated the two germline ends. V is TRBV6-5 and J is TRBJ1-2, with D unclear. Sequenced sample: PBMCs or a T cell subset sorted from them (not recorded which). The receptor's source is a young man who had mild COVID-19 (a few samples of this study predate the infection). Cell type and time point are not known. Here the CDR3 DNA reads TGTGCCAGCAGTTACTCGAGTAACGGGAACTATGGCTACACCTTC. This encodes CASSYSSNGNYGYTF.